The clone carrying this TCR beta chain was seen at least ten times. Each CDR3 protein is one row after TCRdb ran MiXCR on the 5' RACE reads. The sample holds roughly 97,000 distinct CDR3 sequences; about 8.5% are singletons and the top ten take 9.5% to 10%. CDR1 and CDR2 from the germline V gene are PRHDT and FYEKMQ (reference sequence). CDR3 length: 18 amino acids. Trimming took 0 bases from V and 1 from J; bases not matched to a gene: 7. The record originates from a study of CD8 T cells in ankylosing spondylitis. The rearrangement uses TRBV13 and TRBJ2-2; TRBD2 agrees at 8 bases. Material: blood, either unsorted or a sorted T cell fraction (not recorded which). The sequence derives from a male donor with ankylosing spondylitis or in good health (not recorded which). In nucleotides, the CDR3 is TGTGCCAGCAGCTTAGGAGTTGCGGGGGGTCTGAACACCGGGGAGCTGTTTTTT. As protein: CASSLGVAGGLNTGELFF. Supplemented by reference TRBV13 and TRBJ2-2, the full variable domain reads AAGVIQSPRHLIKEKRETATLKCYPIPRHDTVYWYQQGPGQDPQFLISFYEKMQSDKGSIPDRFSAQQFSDYHSELNMSSLELGDSALYFCASSLGVAGGLNTGELFFGEGSRLTVL.